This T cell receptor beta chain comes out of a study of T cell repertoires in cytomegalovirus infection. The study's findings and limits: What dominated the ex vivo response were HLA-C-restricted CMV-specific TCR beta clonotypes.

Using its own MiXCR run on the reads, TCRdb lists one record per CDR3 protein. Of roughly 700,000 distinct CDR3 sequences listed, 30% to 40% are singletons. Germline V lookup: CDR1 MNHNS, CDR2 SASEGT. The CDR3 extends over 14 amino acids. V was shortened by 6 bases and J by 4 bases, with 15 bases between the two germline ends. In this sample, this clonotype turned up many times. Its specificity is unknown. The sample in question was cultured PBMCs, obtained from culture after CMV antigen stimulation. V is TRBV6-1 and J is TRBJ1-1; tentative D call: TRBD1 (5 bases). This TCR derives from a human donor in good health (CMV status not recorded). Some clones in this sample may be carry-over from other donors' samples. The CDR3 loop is CASRALGGATEAFF. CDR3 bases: TGTGCCAGCAGAGCCTTAGGAGGGGCCACTGAAGCTTTCTTT.